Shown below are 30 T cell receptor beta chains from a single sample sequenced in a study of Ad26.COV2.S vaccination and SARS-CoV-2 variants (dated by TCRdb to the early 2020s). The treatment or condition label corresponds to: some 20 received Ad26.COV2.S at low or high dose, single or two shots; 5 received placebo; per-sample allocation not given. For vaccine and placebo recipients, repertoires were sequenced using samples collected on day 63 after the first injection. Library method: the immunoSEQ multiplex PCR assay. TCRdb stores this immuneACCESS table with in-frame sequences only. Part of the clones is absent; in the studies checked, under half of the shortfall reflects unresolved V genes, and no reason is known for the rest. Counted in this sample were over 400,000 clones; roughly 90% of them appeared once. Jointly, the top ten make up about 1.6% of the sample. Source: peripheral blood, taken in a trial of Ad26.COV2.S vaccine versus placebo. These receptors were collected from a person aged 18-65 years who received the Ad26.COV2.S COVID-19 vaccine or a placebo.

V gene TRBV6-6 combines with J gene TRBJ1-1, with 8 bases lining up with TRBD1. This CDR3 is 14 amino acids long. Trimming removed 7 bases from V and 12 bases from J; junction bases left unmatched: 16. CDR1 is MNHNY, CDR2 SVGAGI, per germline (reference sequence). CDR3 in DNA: TGTGCCAGCAATCACGGGGCGGACAGGGTCGGGACTTTCTTT. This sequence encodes CASNHGADRVGTFF.

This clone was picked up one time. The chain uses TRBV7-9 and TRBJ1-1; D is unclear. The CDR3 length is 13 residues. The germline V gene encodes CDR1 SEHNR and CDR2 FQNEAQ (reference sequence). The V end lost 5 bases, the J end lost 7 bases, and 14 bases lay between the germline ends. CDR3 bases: TGTGCCAGCAGCCGAGGCGGGGTGGGTGAAGCTTTCTTT. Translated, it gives CASSRGGVGEAFF.

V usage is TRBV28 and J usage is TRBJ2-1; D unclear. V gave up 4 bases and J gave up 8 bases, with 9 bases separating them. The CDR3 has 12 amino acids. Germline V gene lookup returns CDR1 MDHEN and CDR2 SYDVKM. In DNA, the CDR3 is TGTGCCAGCAGTTCGGATATATATGAGCAGTTCTTC. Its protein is CASSSDIYEQFF.

CDR3 nucleotides: TGTGCCAGCAGCTTCCAAACTCGACAGGATACGCAGTATTTT. Encoded protein: CASSFQTRQDTQYF. The gene calls are TRBV7-2 and TRBJ2-3; D perhaps matches TRBD1 (5 bases). The length of the CDR3 is 14 residues. CDR1 SGHTA and CDR2 FQGNSA come from the germline V gene. Deletions cut 3 bases from V and 6 bases from J, with 13 bases between.

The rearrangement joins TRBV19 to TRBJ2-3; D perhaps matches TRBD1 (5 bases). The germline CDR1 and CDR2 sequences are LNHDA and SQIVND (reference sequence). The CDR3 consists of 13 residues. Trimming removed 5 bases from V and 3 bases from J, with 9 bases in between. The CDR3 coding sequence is TGTGCCAGTAGTCCCAGGGATACAGATACGCAGTATTTT. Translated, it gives CASSPRDTDTQYF.

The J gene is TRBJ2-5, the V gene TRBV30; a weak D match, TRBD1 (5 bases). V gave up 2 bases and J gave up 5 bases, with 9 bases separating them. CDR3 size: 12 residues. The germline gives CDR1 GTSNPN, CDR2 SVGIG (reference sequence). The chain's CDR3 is CAWSLGVETQYF. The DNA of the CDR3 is TGTGCCTGGAGTTTAGGGGTGGAGACCCAGTACTTC. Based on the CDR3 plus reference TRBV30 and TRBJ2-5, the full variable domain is SQTIHQWPATLVQPVGSPLSLECTVEGTSNPNLYWYRQAAGRGLQLLFYSVGIGQISSEVPQNLSASRPQDRQFILSSKKLLLSDSGFYLCAWSLGVETQYFGPGTRLLVL.

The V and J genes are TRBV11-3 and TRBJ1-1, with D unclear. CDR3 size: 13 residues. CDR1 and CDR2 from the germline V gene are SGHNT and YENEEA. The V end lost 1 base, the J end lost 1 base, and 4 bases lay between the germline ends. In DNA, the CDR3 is TGTGCCAGCAGCTTAGGACAGAACACTGAAGCTTTCTTT. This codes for CASSLGQNTEAFF.

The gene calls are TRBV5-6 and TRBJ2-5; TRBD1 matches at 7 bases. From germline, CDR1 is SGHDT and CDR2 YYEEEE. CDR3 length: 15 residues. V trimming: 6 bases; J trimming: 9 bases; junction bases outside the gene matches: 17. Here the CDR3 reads CASMETGQGQLAQYF. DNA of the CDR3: TGTGCCAGCATGGAGACAGGGCAGGGTCAATTGGCCCAGTACTTC.

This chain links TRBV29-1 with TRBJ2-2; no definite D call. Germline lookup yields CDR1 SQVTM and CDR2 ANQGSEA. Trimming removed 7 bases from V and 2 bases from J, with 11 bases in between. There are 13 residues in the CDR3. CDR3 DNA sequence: TGCAGCGGGAGTGGCGGAAACACCGGGGAGCTGTTTTTT. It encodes CSGSGGNTGELFF.

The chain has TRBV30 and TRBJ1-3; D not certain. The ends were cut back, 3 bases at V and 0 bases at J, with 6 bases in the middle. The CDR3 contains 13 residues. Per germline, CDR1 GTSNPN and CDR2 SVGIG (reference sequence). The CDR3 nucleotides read TGTGCCTGGAGCGGTTACTCTGGAAACACCATATATTTT. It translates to CAWSGYSGNTIYF.

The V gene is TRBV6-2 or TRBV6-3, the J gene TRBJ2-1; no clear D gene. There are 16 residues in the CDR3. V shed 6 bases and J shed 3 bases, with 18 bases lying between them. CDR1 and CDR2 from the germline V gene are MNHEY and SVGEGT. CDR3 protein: CASSSSQGLFYNEQFF. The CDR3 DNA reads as TGTGCCAGCAGCTCCTCACAAGGGTTATTCTACAATGAGCAGTTCTTC.

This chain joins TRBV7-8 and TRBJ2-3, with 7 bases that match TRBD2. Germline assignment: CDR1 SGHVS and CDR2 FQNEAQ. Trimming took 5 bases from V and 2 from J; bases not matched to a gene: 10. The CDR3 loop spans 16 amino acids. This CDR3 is CASSTRLADPTDTQYF. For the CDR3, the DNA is TGTGCCAGCAGCACTCGTCTAGCGGACCCCACAGATACGCAGTATTTT. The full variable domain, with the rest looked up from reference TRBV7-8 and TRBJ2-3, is GAGVSQSPRYKVAKRGQDVALRCDPISGHVSLFWYQQALGQGPEFLTYFQNEAQLDKSGLPSDRFFAERPEGSVSTLKIQRTQQEDSAVYLCASSTRLADPTDTQYFGPGTRLTVL.

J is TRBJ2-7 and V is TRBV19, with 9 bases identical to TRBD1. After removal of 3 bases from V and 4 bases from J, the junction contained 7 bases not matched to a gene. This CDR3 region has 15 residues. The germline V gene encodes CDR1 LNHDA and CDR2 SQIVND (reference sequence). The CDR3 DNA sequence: TGTGCCAGTAGTATGCTTGGACAGGGGAATTACGAGCAGTACTTC. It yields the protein CASSMLGQGNYEQYF.

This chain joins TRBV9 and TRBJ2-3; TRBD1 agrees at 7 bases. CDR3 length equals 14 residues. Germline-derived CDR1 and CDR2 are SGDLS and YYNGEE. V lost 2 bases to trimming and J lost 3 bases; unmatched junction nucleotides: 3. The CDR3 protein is CASSVRQGTDTQYF. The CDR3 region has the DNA TGTGCCAGCAGCGTTCGACAGGGTACAGATACGCAGTATTTT.

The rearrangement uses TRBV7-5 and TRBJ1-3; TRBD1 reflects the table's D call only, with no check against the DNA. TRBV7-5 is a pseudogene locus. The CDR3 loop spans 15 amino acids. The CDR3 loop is CARSLGRDSGNTIYF. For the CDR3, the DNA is TGTGCCAGAAGCTTAGGCAGGGACTCTGGAAACACCATATATTTT.

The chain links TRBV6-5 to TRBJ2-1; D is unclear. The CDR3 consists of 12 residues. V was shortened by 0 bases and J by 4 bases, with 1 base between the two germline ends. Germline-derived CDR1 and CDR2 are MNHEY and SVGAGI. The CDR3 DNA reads TGTGCCAGCAGTTACTCATACAATGAGCAGTTCTTC. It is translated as CASSYSYNEQFF.

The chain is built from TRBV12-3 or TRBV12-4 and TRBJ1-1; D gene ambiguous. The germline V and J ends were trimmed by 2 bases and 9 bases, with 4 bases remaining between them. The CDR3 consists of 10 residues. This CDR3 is CASSLSQAFF. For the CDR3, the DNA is TGTGCCAGCAGTTTATCCCAAGCTTTCTTT.

The CDR3 sequence: CASRGTGDNYGYTF. The DNA of the CDR3 is TGCGCCAGCAGGGGGACAGGGGACAACTATGGCTACACCTTC. V gene TRBV5-1 combines with J gene TRBJ1-2, with TRBD1 matching over 10 bases. Germline CDR1 is SGHRS and CDR2 is YFSETQ. This CDR3 region has 14 residues. V was pared by 5 bases and J by 2 bases, with 3 bases of the junction left unmatched.

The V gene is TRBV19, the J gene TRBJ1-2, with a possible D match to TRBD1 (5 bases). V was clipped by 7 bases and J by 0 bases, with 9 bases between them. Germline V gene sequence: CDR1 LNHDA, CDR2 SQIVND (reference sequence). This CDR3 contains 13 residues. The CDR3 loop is CASNPTANYGYTF. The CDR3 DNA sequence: TGTGCCAGTAATCCGACAGCTAACTATGGCTACACCTTC.

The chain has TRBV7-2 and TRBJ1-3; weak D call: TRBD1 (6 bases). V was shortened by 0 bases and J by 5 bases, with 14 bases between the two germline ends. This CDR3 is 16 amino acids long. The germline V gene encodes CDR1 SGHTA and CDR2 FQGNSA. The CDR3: CASSLASQGFRNTIYF. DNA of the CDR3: TGTGCCAGCAGCTTAGCGTCTCAGGGGTTTCGAAACACCATATATTTT.

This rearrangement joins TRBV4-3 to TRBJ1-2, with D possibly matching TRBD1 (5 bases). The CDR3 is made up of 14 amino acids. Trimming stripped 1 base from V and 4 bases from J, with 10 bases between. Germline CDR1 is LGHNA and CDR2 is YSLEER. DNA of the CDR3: TGCGCCAGCAGCCAAGCCCACAGGCGCTATGGCTACACCTTC. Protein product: CASSQAHRRYGYTF.

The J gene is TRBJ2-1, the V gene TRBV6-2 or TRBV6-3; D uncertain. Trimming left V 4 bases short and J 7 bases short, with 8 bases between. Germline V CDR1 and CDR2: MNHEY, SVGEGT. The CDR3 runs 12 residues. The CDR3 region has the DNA TGTGCCAGCAGTTTAGGTTCTAATGAGCAGTTCTTC. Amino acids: CASSLGSNEQFF.

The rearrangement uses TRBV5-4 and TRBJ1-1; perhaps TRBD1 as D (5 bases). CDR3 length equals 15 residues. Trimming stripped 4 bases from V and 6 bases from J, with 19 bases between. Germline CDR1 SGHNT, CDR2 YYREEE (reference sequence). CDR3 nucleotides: TGTGCCAGCAGCCCCCAGGGAGGGGTCGACGCTGAAGCTTTCTTT. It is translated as CASSPQGGVDAEAFF.

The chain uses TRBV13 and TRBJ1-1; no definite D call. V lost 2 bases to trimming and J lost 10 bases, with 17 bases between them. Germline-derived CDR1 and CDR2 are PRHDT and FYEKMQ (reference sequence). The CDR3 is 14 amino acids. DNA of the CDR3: TGTGCCAGCAGCTTAAGTGGGCGTGTAGTTGGAGCTTTCTTT. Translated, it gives CASSLSGRVVGAFF.

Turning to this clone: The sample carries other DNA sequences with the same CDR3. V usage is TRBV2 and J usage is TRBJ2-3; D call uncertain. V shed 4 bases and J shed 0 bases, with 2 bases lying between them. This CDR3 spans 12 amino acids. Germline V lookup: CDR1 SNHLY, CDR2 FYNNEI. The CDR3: CASSVSTDTQYF. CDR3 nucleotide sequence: TGTGCCAGCAGTGTTAGCACAGATACGCAGTATTTT.

The DNA for the CDR3 is TGCGCCAGCAGCCACGAGATAGATTGGGCAGATACGCAGTATTTT. Translation: CASSHEIDWADTQYF. The rearrangement uses TRBV4-3 and TRBJ2-3; D is uncertain. This CDR3 region has 15 residues. CDR1 and CDR2 from the germline V gene are LGHNA and YSLEER. Between the trimmed V and J ends, which lost 3 bases and 4 bases, there was a span of 14 bases.

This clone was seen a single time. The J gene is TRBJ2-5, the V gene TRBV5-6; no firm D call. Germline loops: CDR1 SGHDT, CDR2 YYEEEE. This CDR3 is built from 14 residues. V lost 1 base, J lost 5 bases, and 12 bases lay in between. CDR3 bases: TGTGCCAGCAGCTTGCTAGGGAACCGGGAGACCCAGTACTTC. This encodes CASSLLGNRETQYF.

CDR3 coding DNA: TGTGCCAGCACCCAGGGGGATTTCTATAATTCACCCCTCCACTTT. This translates into CASTQGDFYNSPLHF. The chain recombines TRBV7-9 with TRBJ1-6; 7 bases are a match to TRBD1. CDR1 and CDR2 from the germline V gene are SEHNR and FQNEAQ (reference sequence). This CDR3 contains 15 residues. V lost 7 bases, J lost 3 bases, and 6 bases stayed unmatched.

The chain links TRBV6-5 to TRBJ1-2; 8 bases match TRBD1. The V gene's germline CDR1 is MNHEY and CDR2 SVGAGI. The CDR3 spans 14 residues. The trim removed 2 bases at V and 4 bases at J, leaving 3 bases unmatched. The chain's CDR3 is CASSYGDRTYGYTF. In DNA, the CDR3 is TGTGCCAGCAGTTACGGGGACAGGACCTATGGCTACACCTTC.

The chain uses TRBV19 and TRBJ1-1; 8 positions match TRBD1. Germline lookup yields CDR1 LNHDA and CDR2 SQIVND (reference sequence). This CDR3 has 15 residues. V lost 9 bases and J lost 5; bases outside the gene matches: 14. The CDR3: CASLTPGTGGTEAFF. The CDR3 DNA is TGTGCCAGCCTCACGCCAGGGACAGGTGGGACTGAAGCTTTCTTT.